This TCR beta chain was identified in a study of T-cell reconstitution after alpha-beta-depleted transplantation in children. Per the germline V gene, CDR1 is SQVTM and CDR2 is ANQGSEA. The CDR3 covers 16 residues. Trimming left V 2 bases short and J 1 base short, with 16 bases between. Unique molecular identifiers were incorporated when the TCRbeta library was constructed. MiXCR was run by TCRdb on the PCR reads, yielding one entry per CDR3 protein. Among 750,000 to 950,000 distinct CDR3 sequences listed, under 20% were seen once. The genes are TRBV29-1 and TRBJ2-3; D is undetermined. The TCR originated in a male patient between 10 and 17 years old who had a stem cell transplant for acute lymphoblastic leukemia, so the T cells may come from the graft donor. The sample was PBMCs, mostly from graft donor cells, taken 360 days after TCRalphabeta/CD19-depleted stem cell transplant. The CDR3: CSVESPAGKGTDTQYF. As DNA, the CDR3 is TGCAGCGTTGAATCCCCCGCTGGCAAAGGCACAGATACGCAGTATTTT.